Detailed here is one TCR beta chain. What it recognizes is unknown. Time point meaning: patch test 2, 6 weeks after DPC sensitization. The sample's treatment: therapeutic diphenylcyclopropenone sensitization with weekly scalp DPC. The CDR3 has 14 residues. The germline V gene has CDR1 SGHAT and CDR2 FQNNGV. Deletions cut 0 bases from V and 7 bases from J, with 12 bases between. The entry originates in a study of human T cells and chemical hapten exposure. Background on the study: Weekly diphenylcyclopropenone doses were given to patients' scalps across the approximately 25-week study. Across samples, TCR yields varied, mostly owing to small differences in pooled library volumes.

Study-level results: There was no change with DPC sensitization in TCRs above 1 in 1000 frequency.

TCRdb called the RACE reads again in MiXCR, with one record for every CDR3 protein. The table lists 360,000 or so distinct CDR3 sequences, 6% to 7% of them singletons. This chain links TRBV11-2 with TRBJ1-2, with D tentatively TRBD1 (6 bases). The source of this sequence is a woman under 30 with alopecia areata. Some clones in this sample may be carry-over from other donors' samples. The sequences come from whole blood, collected in connection with sensitization to the hapten diphenylcyclopropenone (DPC). CDR3 loop: CASSLDRGDFGYTF. CDR3 sequence (DNA): TGTGCCAGCAGCTTAGACAGGGGAGACTTTGGCTACACCTTC.